One and the same sample provided the 26 T cell receptor beta chains below, sequenced in a study of T cell responses to AZD1222 COVID-19 vaccine (dated by TCRdb to the early 2020s). Library prep was done by the immunoSEQ multiplex PCR assay. The source is immuneACCESS, and TCRdb retained only in-frame sequences with V and J called. Part of the clones is not carried over; for the studies checked, unresolved V genes explain less than half of this, and the remainder is unexplained. This sample has around 86,000 clones in its table, and 90% of those were observed once. Around 8% of the sample comes from the top ten. The sample's time point label, decoded: baseline before first vaccination. Sequences were derived from peripheral blood, sampled on day 0 of AZD1222 vaccination. All receptors come from an adult in good health.

The chain has TRBV5-1 and TRBJ2-3, with D perhaps TRBD2 (7 bases). V was trimmed by 3 bases and J by 6 bases, leaving 20 bases between them. The CDR3 runs to 16 residues. Germline values: CDR1 SGHRS, CDR2 YFSETQ. The DNA for the CDR3 is TGCGCCAGCAGCTCCCCCAGTGCGGGGGCCGGGGATACGCAGTATTTT. It encodes CASSSPSAGAGDTQYF.

The gene calls are TRBV11-2 and TRBJ1-2; 8 nucleotides line up with TRBD1. The J segment lost 8 bases and the V segment lost 5 bases, leaving 7 bases of the junction unmatched. CDR3 length equals 13 residues. Germline CDR1 SGHAT, CDR2 FQNNGV. The CDR3 region has the DNA TGTGCCAGCAGCGCCCAGGGGGCAGGGGGCTACACCTTC. It translates to CASSAQGAGGYTF. The complete variable domain, with remaining parts taken from reference TRBV11-2 and TRBJ1-2, reads EAGVAQSPRYKIIEKRQSVAFWCNPISGHATLYWYQQILGQGPKLLIQFQNNGVVDDSQLPKDRFSAERLKGVDSTLKIQPAKLEDSAVYLCASSAQGAGGYTFGSGTRLTVV.

The V call is TRBV5-6, the J call TRBJ2-7; maybe TRBD2 (6 bases). Trimming pared 1 base from V and 1 base from J, leaving 9 bases between. Germline V CDR1 and CDR2: SGHDT, YYEEEE. The CDR3 contains 14 residues. CDR3 loop: CASSLRRASYEQYF. CDR3 DNA sequence: TGTGCCAGCAGCTTGCGGAGGGCTTCCTACGAGCAGTACTTC.

The rearrangement uses TRBV5-1 and TRBJ2-3; 9 bases fit TRBD2. The germline V gene has CDR1 SGHRS and CDR2 YFSETQ. This CDR3 is 17 amino acids long. J lost 1 base, V lost 4 bases, and 10 bases had no gene match. The CDR3 coding sequence is TGCGCCAGCAGCGGACGGGCTAGCGGGACCGGCACAGATACGCAGTATTTT. Translation: CASSGRASGTGTDTQYF. Together with reference TRBV5-1 and TRBJ2-3, the CDR3 gives the full variable domain: KAGVTQTPRYLIKTRGQQVTLSCSPISGHRSVSWYQQTPGQGLQFLFEYFSETQRNKGNFPGRFSGRQFSNSRSEMNVSTLELGDSALYLCASSGRASGTGTDTQYFGPGTRLTVL.

This chain uses TRBV18 with TRBJ1-1; D is perhaps TRBD1 (5 bases). Germline loops: CDR1 KGHSH, CDR2 LQKENI. V was pared by 4 bases and J by 1 base, with 13 bases between. CDR3 length equals 15 residues. CDR3 sequence: CASSLREGRNTEAFF. As DNA, the CDR3 is TGTGCCAGCTCACTCCGCGAGGGGCGGAACACTGAAGCTTTCTTT.

This sequence joins TRBV3-1 (or the pseudogene TRBV3-2) and TRBJ1-1, with 7 nucleotides matching TRBD1. V was clipped by 5 bases and J by 1 base; unmatched bases: 7. This CDR3 is built from 15 residues. Germline assignment: CDR1 LGHDT and CDR2 YNNKEL (reference sequence). This CDR3 is CASSYRGGGNTEAFF. In DNA form, the CDR3 reads TGTGCCAGCAGCTACAGGGGAGGGGGGAACACTGAAGCTTTCTTT.

The CDR3 nucleotides read TGTGCCAGCAGCCCCGGGACTAGCGGGGGAAACTCCCAGTACTTC. This gives the protein CASSPGTSGGNSQYF. The chain has TRBV5-4 and TRBJ2-7; TRBD2 matches at 14 bases. Trimming took 4 bases from V and 10 from J; bases not matched to a gene: 10. CDR1 and CDR2 from the germline V gene are SGHNT and YYREEE (reference sequence). This CDR3 region has 15 residues.

This clone was found a few times. J is TRBJ1-4 and V is TRBV6-4; D unclear. This CDR3 region has 14 residues. V lost 8 bases to trimming and J lost 0 bases, with 10 bases between them. Germline V CDR1 and CDR2: MRHNA, SNTAGT. In DNA, the CDR3 is TGTGCCAGCTCCCCGGACCCAACTAATGAAAAACTGTTTTTT. Residues: CASSPDPTNEKLFF.

This clone occurred a few times. The genes are TRBV5-8 and TRBJ2-5; D is perhaps TRBD1 or TRBD2 (5 bases each). Germline V CDR1 and CDR2: SGHTS, YDEGEE. Trimming took 10 bases from V and 4 from J, leaving 23 bases between them. This CDR3 region has 15 residues. CDR3 DNA sequence: TGTGCCGGGACCCAGGGTTTCTCAACGGGAGAGACCCAGTACTTC. This sequence encodes CAGTQGFSTGETQYF. The full variable domain, its missing parts supplied by reference TRBV5-8 and TRBJ2-5, is EAGVTQSPTHLIKTRGQQATLRCSPISGHTSVYWYQQALGLGLQFLLWYDEGEERNRGNFPPRFSGRQFPNYSSELNVNALELEDSALYLCAGTQGFSTGETQYFGPGTRLLVL.

V is TRBV15 and J is TRBJ2-5; 9 bases are shared with TRBD2. The V and J ends lost 0 bases and 5 bases, in that order; junction bases with no gene match: 4. The CDR3 consists of 15 residues. The germline gives CDR1 LNHNV, CDR2 YYDKDF (reference sequence). As DNA, the CDR3 is TGTGCCACCAGCAGAGATGTTAGCGGGGGTGAGACCCAGTACTTC. Translated: CATSRDVSGGETQYF.

This chain connects TRBV7-2 to TRBJ2-7; D may be TRBD1 or TRBD2 (6 bases each). Trimming pared 7 bases from V and 1 base from J, leaving 11 bases between. Germline V gene sequence: CDR1 SGHTA, CDR2 FQGNSA. This CDR3 spans 13 amino acids. The CDR3 DNA follows: TGTGCCAGCAAATTAGGGGGGTCCTACGAGCAGTACTTC. Its protein product is CASKLGGSYEQYF.

J is TRBJ2-3 and V is TRBV7-2; TRBD1 agrees at 9 bases. Germline CDR1 and CDR2: SGHTA and FQGNSA. Germline trimming cut 1 base from V and 4 bases from J; bases unmatched to any gene: 12. The length of the CDR3 is 18 residues. The CDR3 loop is CASSLVFSGQGGPDTQYF. The CDR3 DNA reads as TGTGCCAGCAGCTTAGTTTTCTCGGGACAGGGTGGTCCAGATACGCAGTATTTT.

The CDR3 region has the DNA TGTGCCAGCTACCCTCGCGGCCGAGGGGGCCCCCTGCTGGGTGAAGCTTTCTTT. This encodes CASYPRGRGGPLLGEAFF. The J gene is TRBJ1-1, the V gene TRBV2; 7 positions agree with TRBD1. The CDR3 totals 18 residues. Germline-derived CDR1 and CDR2 are SNHLY and FYNNEI. V gave up 8 bases and J gave up 7 bases; unmatched junction bases: 25.

This clone was seen just once. This chain uses TRBV11-2 with TRBJ2-1, with D possibly TRBD2 on 5 matching bases. The V and J ends lost 6 bases and 7 bases respectively, with 19 bases between them. The germline V gene has CDR1 SGHAT and CDR2 FQNNGV. This CDR3 spans 15 amino acids. Written as DNA, the CDR3 is TGTGCCAGCAGGGGAGACTCAAGGGCATTGAATGAGCAGTTCTTC. This translates into CASRGDSRALNEQFF.

The chain links TRBV11-2 to TRBJ2-7; D remains unclear. This CDR3 is 15 amino acids long. CDR1 and CDR2 from the germline V gene are SGHAT and FQNNGV. Trimming stripped 1 base from V and 3 bases from J, with 13 bases between. CDR3 DNA: TGTGCCAGCAGCTTAGGTCGCGGAAATCTCTACGAGCAGTACTTC. This sequence encodes CASSLGRGNLYEQYF.

This clone was recorded a few times. CDR3 DNA: TGTGCCAGCACCAAAAGCACCAACACTGAAGCTTTCTTT. Residues: CASTKSTNTEAFF. This chain joins TRBV7-2 and TRBJ1-1; D uncertain. Germline CDR1 and CDR2: SGHTA and FQGNSA. Trimming cost V 7 bases and J 2 bases, with 11 bases left between them. This CDR3 is 13 amino acids long.

The rearrangement uses TRBV5-4 and TRBJ1-2; no clear D. This CDR3 region has 17 residues. The V and J ends lost 2 bases and 4 bases respectively, with 21 bases between them. From germline, CDR1 is SGHNT and CDR2 YYREEE (reference sequence). CDR3 sequence (DNA): TGTGCCAGCAGCTTAGACCCCGGAAGGGCCCTTGGCTATGGCTACACCTTC. Its translation is CASSLDPGRALGYGYTF.

This clone was counted a few times. J is TRBJ1-4 and V is TRBV4-1; D is possibly TRBD1 (5 bases). V lost 3 bases to trimming and J lost 6 bases, with 17 bases between them. Per germline, CDR1 MGHRA and CDR2 YSYEKL. The CDR3 has 16 amino acids. This chain's CDR3 is CASSHAGRNGDEKLFF. In DNA, the CDR3 is TGCGCCAGCAGCCACGCAGGGAGGAATGGGGATGAAAAACTGTTTTTT.

This chain's CDR3 is CASSQDIRGNTEAFF. CDR3 coding DNA: TGCGCCAGCAGCCAAGATATAAGGGGCAACACTGAAGCTTTCTTT. The rearrangement joins TRBV4-3 to TRBJ1-1, with a weak D call TRBD1 (5 bases). Germline V gene lookup returns CDR1 LGHNA and CDR2 YSLEER. The V and J ends lost 0 bases and 2 bases respectively, with 10 bases between them. The CDR3 spans 15 residues.

The sample holds one count of this clone. The rearrangement joins TRBV4-1 to TRBJ2-1, with 11 bases identical to TRBD2. Germline CDR1 and CDR2: MGHRA and YSYEKL. This CDR3 has 15 amino acids. The trim removed 6 bases at V and 2 bases at J, leaving 3 bases unmatched. CDR3 DNA: TGCGCCAGCAGTCTAGCGGGGGGCACCTACAATGAGCAGTTCTTC. Encoded protein: CASSLAGGTYNEQFF.

The rearrangement joins TRBV27 to TRBJ2-3; TRBD1 matches 7 bases. The J segment lost 2 bases and the V segment lost 4 bases, leaving 3 bases of the junction unmatched. The length of the CDR3 is 14 residues. The germline V gene has CDR1 MNHEY and CDR2 SMNVEV (reference sequence). The CDR3 bases are TGTGCCAGCAGTTGGACAGGCCTCACAGATACGCAGTATTTT. Protein: CASSWTGLTDTQYF.

The chain couples TRBV7-9 to TRBJ2-3, with 8 nucleotides matching TRBD2. Germline values: CDR1 SEHNR, CDR2 FQNEAQ (reference sequence). V shed 5 bases, J shed 2 bases, and the junction held 6 bases outside the gene matches. The CDR3 sequence is 15 residues long. CDR3 coding DNA: TGTGCCAGCAGCCCAAGACTAGCGACCACAGATACGCAGTATTTT. Residues: CASSPRLATTDTQYF. Full variable domain (outside the CDR3, taken from reference TRBV7-9 and TRBJ2-3): DTGVSQNPRHKITKRGQNVTFRCDPISEHNRLYWYRQTLGQGPEFLTYFQNEAQLEKSRLLSDRFSAERPKGSFSTLEIQRTEQGDSAMYLCASSPRLATTDTQYFGPGTRLTVL.

Here the CDR3 reads CASSARGGFGEPQHF. The CDR3 nucleotides are TGTGCCAGCAGCGCCCGAGGGGGGTTCGGAGAGCCCCAGCATTTT. The V and J genes are TRBV9 and TRBJ1-5; D might be TRBD1 (6 bases). V was trimmed by 3 bases and J by 8 bases, leaving 18 bases between them. Germline V gene data show CDR1 as SGDLS and CDR2 as YYNGEE. CDR3 length equals 15 residues.

The chain joins TRBV6-2 or TRBV6-3 to TRBJ1-5; possibly TRBD1 for D (5 bases). The CDR3 is made up of 15 amino acids. Trimming pared 2 bases from V and 11 bases from J, leaving 19 bases between. Germline V lookup: CDR1 MNHEY, CDR2 SVGEGT. The CDR3 DNA follows: TGTGCCAGCAGTTACGAAGGGGCCGGCTCGGGAGCCCAGCATTTT. As protein: CASSYEGAGSGAQHF.

The rearrangement links TRBV7-3 to TRBJ2-3; D gene ambiguous. V was shortened by 2 bases and J by 4 bases, with 13 bases between the two germline ends. Germline V CDR1 and CDR2: SGHTA, FQGTGA. CDR3 size: 15 residues. This CDR3 reads CASSLGRARSDTQYF. The CDR3 DNA reads as TGTGCCAGCAGCTTAGGGCGCGCTAGATCAGATACGCAGTATTTT. Drawing the rest from reference TRBV7-3 and TRBJ2-3, the complete variable domain is GAGVSQTPSNKVTEKGKYVELRCDPISGHTALYWYRQSLGQGPEFLIYFQGTGAADDSGLPNDRFFAVRPEGSVSTLKIQRTERGDSAVYLCASSLGRARSDTQYFGPGTRLTVL.

This chain connects TRBV7-9 to TRBJ2-3, with D maybe TRBD2 (6 bases). Germline V CDR1 and CDR2: SEHNR, FQNEAQ (reference sequence). CDR3 size: 15 residues. Trimming cost V 6 bases and J 6 bases, with 19 bases left between them. As DNA, the CDR3 is TGTGCCAGCAGTTCTAGGGGTAGCGGTGAGGATACGCAGTATTTT. It specifies CASSSRGSGEDTQYF.